The clone carrying this TCR beta chain was seen once. Clones were read by immunoSEQ multiplex PCR, and TCRdb kept only the in-frame ones, dropping some. The sample lists 250,000 to 300,000 clones; under 90% were seen once. The record originates from a study of blood T cell repertoires in COVID-19. V gave up 4 bases and J gave up 3 bases; unmatched junction bases: 5. CDR3 size: 14 residues. Germline V lookup: CDR1 SGHRS, CDR2 YFSETQ. The chain is built from TRBV5-1 and TRBJ2-7, with 9 positions matching TRBD1. Sequencing was done on a sample of peripheral blood. This clonotype originated in a man aged 45-65 years with acute or convalescent COVID-19. The CDR3 DNA reads TGCGCCAGCAGCCCGGGACAGGGAAGCTACGAGCAGTACTTC. Its protein product is CASSPGQGSYEQYF.